The 28 T cell receptor beta chains below all came from one sample that was sequenced in a study of blood T cell repertoires in COVID-19. Only in-frame clones appear in the TCRdb table, and some are missing; sequencing was by immunoSEQ multiplex PCR. Of around 300,000 clones listed, 85% are singletons. Sequenced sample: peripheral blood. These receptors all stem from a human donor in a cohort sampled during active COVID-19.

This clone was seen only once. The chain joins TRBV19 to TRBJ2-4, with D tentatively TRBD2 (6 bases). The CDR3 covers 14 residues. Germline-derived CDR1 and CDR2 are LNHDA and SQIVND (reference sequence). V shed 2 bases and J shed 7 bases, with 12 bases lying between them. The DNA for the CDR3 is TGTGCCAGTAGTATAAGGCGGGGAGAGAACATTCAGTACTTC. Translating gives CASSIRRGENIQYF. The whole variable domain, filled in from reference TRBV19 and TRBJ2-4, reads DGGITQSPKYLFRKEGQNVTLSCEQNLNHDAMYWYRQDPGQGLRLIYYSQIVNDFQKGDIAEGYSVSREKKESFPLTVTSAQKNPTAFYLCASSIRRGENIQYFGAGTRLSVL.

J is TRBJ2-3 and V is TRBV4-1, with 11 bases fitting TRBD2. The CDR3 loop spans 18 amino acids. V was pared by 0 bases and J by 6 bases, with 11 bases of the junction left unmatched. Germline V lookup: CDR1 MGHRA, CDR2 YSYEKL. CDR3 region: CASSQEDSGRAGVDTQYF. The DNA of the CDR3 is TGCGCCAGCAGCCAAGAAGATAGCGGGAGGGCCGGGGTCGATACGCAGTATTTT.

The sample holds a few counts of this clone. The CDR3 region is CASSEGTSEQYF. The CDR3 DNA reads as TGTGCCAGCTCAGAAGGGACTAGCGAGCAGTACTTC. V is TRBV18 and J is TRBJ2-7, with 8 bases identical to TRBD2. The trim removed 5 bases at V and 6 bases at J, leaving 3 bases unmatched. From germline, CDR1 is KGHSH and CDR2 LQKENI. The CDR3 runs to 12 residues.

The V gene is TRBV3-1 (or the pseudogene TRBV3-2), the J gene TRBJ2-5, with D possibly matching TRBD2 (6 bases). There are 16 residues in the CDR3. V gave up 1 base and J gave up 1 base, with 13 bases separating them. Looked up from germline, CDR1 is LGHDT and CDR2 is YNNKEL (reference sequence). CDR3 sequence (DNA): TGTGCCAGCAGCCAAGGGGGACTTTTTGGCCAAGAGACCCAGTACTTC. Translation: CASSQGGLFGQETQYF.

The chain employs TRBV10-1 and TRBJ2-7; 12 nucleotides align to TRBD2. CDR3 length equals 15 residues. In germline, CDR1 is WNHNN, CDR2 SYGVQD (reference sequence). With V trimmed by 6 bases and J by 9 bases, 12 bases remained unmatched. CDR3: CASRETSGSISPQYF. The CDR3 DNA reads TGCGCCAGCAGGGAGACTAGCGGGAGTATATCGCCGCAGTACTTC.

V usage is TRBV15 and J usage is TRBJ1-5, with D perhaps matching TRBD1 (5 bases). The CDR3 contains 14 residues. V was shortened by 5 bases and J by 7 bases, with 15 bases between the two germline ends. Germline loops: CDR1 LNHNV, CDR2 YYDKDF (reference sequence). The CDR3: CATSFGSGNQPQHF. For the CDR3, the DNA is TGTGCCACCAGCTTCGGTTCAGGGAACCAGCCCCAGCATTTT.

The V and J genes are TRBV5-1 and TRBJ1-1; no firm D call. Germline loops: CDR1 SGHRS, CDR2 YFSETQ. CDR3 length equals 13 residues. V was cut by 2 bases and J by 1 base, with 6 bases left in between. CDR3 DNA sequence: TGCGCCAGCAGCTTATCCCGGAACACTGAAGCTTTCTTT. Its translation: CASSLSRNTEAFF.

This sequence joins TRBV19 and TRBJ1-1, with unresolved D. Trimming removed 6 bases from V and 4 bases from J, with 15 bases in between. CDR1 is LNHDA, CDR2 SQIVND, per germline (reference sequence). The CDR3 length is 14 residues. CDR3 in DNA: TGTGCCAGTAGCCCTAGACGGGATACCACTGAAGCTTTCTTT. Its translation is CASSPRRDTTEAFF.

This clone has just one count. The chain carries TRBV4-1 and TRBJ1-4; the match to TRBD1 covers 9 bases. The ends lost 4 bases at V and 0 bases at J; junction bases unmatched: 0. Germline lookup yields CDR1 MGHRA and CDR2 YSYEKL. The CDR3 length is 15 residues. CDR3 sequence (DNA): TGCGCCAGCAGCCGACAGGGGGCAACTAATGAAAAACTGTTTTTT. Amino acids: CASSRQGATNEKLFF.

The V and J genes are TRBV4-2 and TRBJ2-2, with D unresolved. Germline CDR1 and CDR2: LGHNA and YNFKEQ. The CDR3 contains 16 residues. Trimming cost V 0 bases and J 5 bases, with 13 bases left between them. The CDR3 region is CASSQDGADFTGELFF. The DNA of the CDR3 is TGTGCCAGCAGCCAAGATGGCGCGGATTTTACCGGGGAGCTGTTTTTT.

CDR3 coding DNA: TGTGCCAGCAGCTTAGCCCCGACAGGGAATCAGCCCCAGCATTTT. Protein product: CASSLAPTGNQPQHF. The genes are TRBV11-2 and TRBJ1-5; 7 positions match TRBD1. The CDR3 covers 15 residues. From germline, CDR1 is SGHAT and CDR2 FQNNGV. The ends lost 1 base at V and 4 bases at J; junction bases unmatched: 4.

In DNA, the CDR3 is TGTGCCAGCAGTAAGAGCGGACAGGGTAGCAATCAGCCCCAGCATTTT. Translated: CASSKSGQGSNQPQHF. This sequence joins TRBV6-6 and TRBJ1-5, with 8 bases fitting TRBD1. Germline trimming cut 5 bases from V and 0 bases from J; bases unmatched to any gene: 6. Per germline, CDR1 MNHNY and CDR2 SVGAGI (reference sequence). This CDR3 comprises 16 residues.

This chain joins TRBV9 and TRBJ2-1, with 8 bases aligning to TRBD2. V trimming: 0 bases; J trimming: 8 bases; junction bases outside the gene matches: 7. The CDR3 runs 15 residues. The V gene's germline CDR1 is SGDLS and CDR2 YYNGEE. The CDR3 spells CASSVAQRENDEQFF. DNA of the CDR3: TGTGCCAGCAGCGTAGCTCAGCGGGAGAACGATGAGCAGTTCTTC.

The chain carries TRBV12-3 or TRBV12-4 and TRBJ2-3; D is ambiguous. The CDR3 extends over 13 amino acids. V gave up 5 bases and J gave up 0 bases, with 6 bases separating them. The CDR3 is CASSDSSTDTQYF. DNA of the CDR3: TGTGCCAGCAGTGACTCTAGCACAGATACGCAGTATTTT.

Concerning this clone: The sample contains more than one DNA sequence encoding this CDR3. The chain has TRBV5-1 and TRBJ2-1, with 8 bases lining up with TRBD2. Trimming at V came to 1 base and at J to 4 bases, leaving 4 bases not matched to a gene. CDR3 length equals 15 residues. From germline, CDR1 is SGHRS and CDR2 YFSETQ. CDR3 in amino acids: CASSLLAGSYNEQFF. DNA for the CDR3: TGCGCCAGCAGCTTGTTAGCGGGGTCGTACAATGAGCAGTTCTTC.

The table lists this clone with a count of one. CDR3 coding DNA: TGTGCCAGCAGTTCCTCCGGGACACCGGTATCCTACGAGCAGTACTTC. This encodes CASSSSGTPVSYEQYF. The J gene is TRBJ2-7, the V gene TRBV6-2 or TRBV6-3; D might be TRBD1 (6 bases). CDR1 and CDR2 from the germline V gene are MNHEY and SVGEGT. Trimming cost V 4 bases and J 1 base, with 17 bases left between them. This CDR3 region has 16 residues.

The chain links TRBV4-3 to TRBJ2-1; TRBD2 aligns across 9 bases. The V gene's germline CDR1 is LGHNA and CDR2 YSLEER. The CDR3 totals 16 residues. V trimming: 2 bases; J trimming: 3 bases; junction bases outside the gene matches: 5. The CDR3 coding sequence is TGCGCCAGCAGCCAACTTACTAGCGGGTACTACAATGAGCAGTTCTTC. It codes for CASSQLTSGYYNEQFF.

Written as DNA, the CDR3 is TGCGCCAGCAGCCAAGATTGGGATCCGGGACTAGCGGGAGTTTACAATGAGCAGTTCTTC. As protein: CASSQDWDPGLAGVYNEQFF. The V and J genes are TRBV4-3 and TRBJ2-1, with TRBD2 identical over 14 bases. Germline values: CDR1 LGHNA, CDR2 YSLEER. The CDR3 has 20 amino acids. The trim removed 0 bases at V and 4 bases at J, leaving 11 bases unmatched.

The V gene is TRBV2, the J gene TRBJ2-4; TRBD2 might be the D (6 bases). V was pared by 0 bases and J by 1 base, with 10 bases between. There are 16 residues in the CDR3. Germline V CDR1 and CDR2: SNHLY, FYNNEI. This chain's CDR3 is CASSEAWRGAKNIQYF. The CDR3 DNA reads TGTGCCAGCAGTGAAGCGTGGAGGGGCGCCAAAAACATTCAGTACTTC.

This clone was found once. The V call is TRBV7-9, the J call TRBJ2-7; D might be TRBD2 (6 bases). V shed 3 bases and J shed 1 base, with 10 bases lying between them. The CDR3 is made up of 14 amino acids. Germline CDR1 is SEHNR and CDR2 is FQNEAQ (reference sequence). In DNA, the CDR3 is TGTGCCAGCAGCTTGGCGGGACTGTCCTACGAGCAGTACTTC. It translates to CASSLAGLSYEQYF.

V and J are TRBV29-1 and TRBJ2-3, with 11 bases matching TRBD2. Germline V gene sequence: CDR1 SQVTM, CDR2 ANQGSEA. V lost 4 bases to trimming and J lost 4 bases; unmatched junction nucleotides: 7. This CDR3 is 15 amino acids long. The CDR3 region is CSVAPSGRISDTQYF. As DNA, the CDR3 is TGCAGCGTTGCCCCTAGCGGGAGGATCTCAGATACGCAGTATTTT.

The chain has TRBV18 and TRBJ2-3, with no clear D. CDR1 and CDR2 from the germline V gene are KGHSH and LQKENI. The CDR3 spans 15 residues. The ends were cut back, 2 bases at V and 3 bases at J, with 12 bases in the middle. The chain's CDR3 is CASSPTLDRTDTQYF. Written as DNA, the CDR3 is TGTGCCAGCTCACCAACGCTAGATAGGACAGATACGCAGTATTTT.

This clone was observed a handful of times. The chain combines TRBV7-8 with TRBJ1-4; D gene unclear. Germline V gene lookup returns CDR1 SGHVS and CDR2 FQNEAQ. V shed 5 bases and J shed 5 bases, with 12 bases lying between them. The CDR3 length is 14 residues. Here the CDR3 DNA reads TGTGCCAGCAGCCCGACATTAGAGAATGAAAAACTGTTTTTT. Its translation is CASSPTLENEKLFF.

This rearrangement joins TRBV5-1 to TRBJ2-7, with a tentative D call TRBD1 (5 bases). V lost 3 bases to trimming and J lost 7 bases, with 17 bases between them. CDR3 length equals 14 residues. Looked up from germline, CDR1 is SGHRS and CDR2 is YFSETQ. The CDR3 is CASSSDVLQGEQYF. The CDR3 DNA reads as TGCGCCAGCAGCTCGGACGTCCTGCAGGGAGAGCAGTACTTC.

The chain combines TRBV19 with TRBJ2-2; 14 bases agree with TRBD2. Germline V gives CDR1 LNHDA, CDR2 SQIVND (reference sequence). The CDR3 contains 21 residues. The trim removed 3 bases at V and 3 bases at J, leaving 15 bases unmatched. The CDR3 sequence is CASSIGRSETSGRVYTGELFF. CDR3 coding DNA: TGTGCCAGTAGTATTGGAAGGTCGGAGACTAGCGGGAGGGTTTACACCGGGGAGCTGTTTTTT.

This chain uses TRBV19 with TRBJ2-1, with D possibly matching TRBD1 (6 bases). CDR3 size: 13 residues. V lost 5 bases to trimming and J lost 12 bases, with 17 bases between them. Germline V gives CDR1 LNHDA, CDR2 SQIVND (reference sequence). CDR3 loop: CASSVRDNRRQFF. The CDR3 DNA is TGTGCCAGTAGTGTCCGGGACAACAGACGGCAGTTCTTC.

The rearrangement joins TRBV28 to TRBJ1-1; the D is unclear. The V and J ends lost 5 bases and 0 bases respectively, with 13 bases between them. Germline assignment: CDR1 MDHEN and CDR2 SYDVKM. The CDR3 length is 15 residues. CDR3 coding DNA: TGTGCCAGCAGTCTGTCCGGTCGGTTGAACACTGAAGCTTTCTTT. Its translation: CASSLSGRLNTEAFF. Combining the CDR3 with reference TRBV28 and TRBJ1-1 gives the whole variable domain DVKVTQSSRYLVKRTGEKVFLECVQDMDHENMFWYRQDPGLGLRLIYFSYDVKMKEKGDIPEGYSVSREKKERFSLILESASTNQTSMYLCASSLSGRLNTEAFFGQGTRLTVV.

V gene TRBV6-5 combines with J gene TRBJ2-1; possible D gene TRBD2, 6 bases. In germline, CDR1 is MNHEY, CDR2 SVGAGI. The germline V and J ends were trimmed by 7 bases and 9 bases, with 16 bases remaining between them. This CDR3 spans 13 amino acids. The CDR3 region is CASKEGVRGEQFF. CDR3 nucleotides: TGTGCCAGCAAGGAGGGAGTAAGGGGTGAGCAGTTCTTC.